Described below is a single T cell receptor beta chain sequence and its context. Its specificity is unknown. V lost 2 bases, J lost 9 bases, and 14 bases lay in between. The germline CDR1 and CDR2 sequences are MNHEY and SVGAGI. The CDR3 extends over 13 amino acids. A single record per CDR3 protein comes from TCRdb applying MiXCR to the RT-PCR reads. The table records 860,000 or so distinct CDR3 sequences, approximately 21% of them present only once. The data were obtained in a study of response to subunit inactivated influenza vaccine. Study-wide findings and caveats: Authors proposed each seasonal influenza vaccination draws in few new T cells.

The sequence came from a middle-aged man who received an inactivated influenza vaccine. The chain recombines TRBV6-5 with TRBJ2-7; D perhaps matches TRBD1 (5 bases). The sequencing here drew on PBMCs from blood, taken less than 6 days after vaccination. In DNA form, the CDR3 reads TGTGCCAGCAGTTACCATCTCAAAGGGGTGCAGTACTTC. The encoded protein is CASSYHLKGVQYF.